One and the same sample provided the 20 T cell receptor beta chains below, sequenced in a study of a mutant IDH1 vaccine in newly diagnosed glioma. No antigen has been identified for these receptors. Sample time point: week 11, during vaccination. A single vaccine dose contained 300 ug of mutant IDH1 20-mer peptide, and topical imiquimod was used with it. Clones were read by immunoSEQ multiplex PCR, and TCRdb kept only the in-frame ones, dropping some. In the table there are tens of thousands of clones, around 77% of which are singletons. The material sequenced was PBMCs, taken from a glioma patient whose treatment included an IDH1 peptide vaccine. Source of these receptors: a woman aged 18-29 years with glioma.

This clone occurred a few times. One junction end disagrees with the germline gene, perhaps due to a read error. The chain carries TRBV7-7 and TRBJ2-1; TRBD1 aligns across 9 bases. CDR3 length: 15 amino acids. Germline V gene sequence: CDR1 SSHAT, CDR2 FNYEAQ (reference sequence). The CDR3 nucleotides are TGTGCTAGCAGTCCCGGGACAGGGTCCATCAATGAGCAGTTCTTC. The encoded protein is CASSPGTGSINEQFF.

The V gene is TRBV9, the J gene TRBJ2-5; D call uncertain. The germline V and J ends were trimmed by 3 bases and 3 bases, with 18 bases remaining between them. Germline values: CDR1 SGDLS, CDR2 YYNGEE. The CDR3 runs to 16 residues. CDR3 nucleotides: TGTGCCAGCAGCGATCCAGATCTGGACGTCAAAGAGACCCAGTACTTC. Protein product: CASSDPDLDVKETQYF.

The gene calls are TRBV5-8 and TRBJ2-7; tentatively, D is TRBD2 (5 bases). This CDR3 is 12 amino acids long. The ends were cut back, 6 bases at V and 0 bases at J, with 7 bases in the middle. Germline V gives CDR1 SGHTS, CDR2 YDEGEE. For the CDR3, the DNA is TGTGCCAGCAAGAGGGACTCCTACGAGCAGTACTTC. It codes for CASKRDSYEQYF.

The rearrangement uses TRBV28 and TRBJ1-5; D gene uncertain. CDR1 MDHEN and CDR2 SYDVKM come from the germline V gene. This CDR3 region has 11 residues. Trimming removed 5 bases from V and 8 bases from J, with 7 bases in between. As DNA, the CDR3 is TGTGCCAGCAGTCTCGGGAAGCCCCAGCATTTT. It yields the protein CASSLGKPQHF.

The chain carries TRBV2 and TRBJ1-2, with D tentatively TRBD1 (6 bases). Trimming removed 8 bases from V and 4 bases from J, with 8 bases in between. Germline-derived CDR1 and CDR2 are SNHLY and FYNNEI. The CDR3 length is 11 residues. The CDR3 coding sequence is TGTGCCAGCGGAGGGGGCTATGGCTACACCTTC. Amino acids: CASGGGYGYTF. Combining the CDR3 with reference TRBV2 and TRBJ1-2 gives the whole variable domain EPEVTQTPSHQVTQMGQEVILRCVPISNHLYFYWYRQILGQKVEFLVSFYNNEISEKSEIFDDQFSVERPDGSNFTLKIRSTKLEDSAMYFCASGGGYGYTFGSGTRLTVV.

The chain recombines TRBV20-1 with TRBJ2-5; D not resolved. This CDR3 has 10 residues. CDR1 and CDR2 (germline): DFQATT, SNEGSKA (reference sequence). Trimming removed 3 bases from V and 4 bases from J, with 3 bases in between. CDR3 amino acids: CSASLETQYF. The CDR3 nucleotides are TGCAGTGCTAGCTTAGAGACCCAGTACTTC.

This chain uses TRBV2 with TRBJ2-5; maybe TRBD2 (5 bases). The CDR3 has 13 amino acids. Germline CDR1 and CDR2: SNHLY and FYNNEI. Trimming left V 1 base short and J 7 bases short, with 10 bases between. CDR3 nucleotides: TGTGCCAGCAGTGAAGGGTGGGGAGCGACCCAGTACTTC. This encodes CASSEGWGATQYF. Together with reference TRBV2 and TRBJ2-5, the CDR3 gives the full variable domain: EPEVTQTPSHQVTQMGQEVILRCVPISNHLYFYWYRQILGQKVEFLVSFYNNEISEKSEIFDDQFSVERPDGSNFTLKIRSTKLEDSAMYFCASSEGWGATQYFGPGTRLLVL.

J is TRBJ2-5 and V is TRBV16; D is unresolved. V was clipped by 3 bases and J by 3 bases, with 11 bases between them. The CDR3 spans 14 residues. CDR1 and CDR2 from the germline V gene are KGHSY and FQNENV. CDR3 in DNA: TGTGCCAGCAGCCACCGGAAACCTGAAGAGACCCAGTACTTC. This codes for CASSHRKPEETQYF. Based on the CDR3 plus reference TRBV16 and TRBJ2-5, the full variable domain is GEEVAQTPKHLVRGEGQKAKLYCAPIKGHSYVFWYQQVLKNEFKFLISFQNENVFDETGMPKERFSAKCLPNSPCSLEIQATKLEDSAVYFCASSHRKPEETQYFGPGTRLLVL.

V usage is TRBV5-4 and J usage is TRBJ2-3; D ambiguous. Trimming pared 0 bases from V and 4 bases from J, leaving 3 bases between. The CDR3 extends over 12 amino acids. CDR1 is SGHNT, CDR2 YYREEE, per germline (reference sequence). This CDR3 reads CASSLVADTQYF. The CDR3, as DNA: TGTGCCAGCAGCTTGGTGGCAGATACGCAGTATTTT.

This clone was seen a few times. This chain uses TRBV5-1 with TRBJ2-3, with D possibly being TRBD1 (6 bases). V lost 3 bases, J lost 6 bases, and 17 bases lay in between. CDR1 is SGHRS and CDR2 is YFSETQ in the germline V gene. This CDR3 is built from 15 residues. Written as DNA, the CDR3 is TGCGCCAGCAGCTCCTTGGGGTCAGGGGCGGATACGCAGTATTTT. Residues: CASSSLGSGADTQYF.

The chain carries TRBV18 and TRBJ2-1, with 9 bases aligning to TRBD2. The CDR3 covers 16 residues. Germline assignment: CDR1 KGHSH and CDR2 LQKENI. V lost 1 base, J lost 9 bases, and 10 bases stayed unmatched. In DNA, the CDR3 is TGTGCCAGCTCACCACAGCCCCCTAGCGGGATGGGTGAGCAGTTCTTC. Translating it yields CASSPQPPSGMGEQFF. Combining the CDR3 with reference TRBV18 and TRBJ2-1 gives the whole variable domain NAGVMQNPRHLVRRRGQEARLRCSPMKGHSHVYWYRQLPEEGLKFMVYLQKENIIDESGMPKERFSAEFPKEGPSILRIQQVVRGDSAAYFCASSPQPPSGMGEQFFGPGTRLTVL.

The chain has TRBV19 and TRBJ1-5; 9 positions agree with TRBD1. V was clipped by 5 bases and J by 4 bases; unmatched bases: 9. Per the germline V gene, CDR1 is LNHDA and CDR2 is SQIVND (reference sequence). The CDR3 extends over 16 amino acids. The CDR3 sequence is CASSSDRDRVNQPQHF. CDR3 DNA: TGTGCCAGTAGTTCCGACCGGGACAGGGTAAATCAGCCCCAGCATTTT.

The chain joins TRBV2 to TRBJ1-4, with TRBD1 matching over 9 bases. The CDR3 extends over 14 amino acids. Trimming at V came to 5 bases and at J to 6 bases, leaving 4 bases not matched to a gene. Germline V gives CDR1 SNHLY, CDR2 FYNNEI. CDR3 residues: CASSPDRGDEKLFF. CDR3 sequence (DNA): TGTGCCAGCAGTCCAGACAGGGGGGATGAAAAACTGTTTTTT.

CDR3 region: CASRQSRETSYEQYF. CDR3 DNA: TGTGCCAGCAGACAATCTCGGGAGACCTCCTACGAGCAGTACTTC. V gene TRBV7-8 combines with J gene TRBJ2-7; tentative D call: TRBD2 (6 bases). This CDR3 is 15 amino acids long. The germline CDR1 and CDR2 sequences are SGHVS and FQNEAQ. The germline V and J ends were trimmed by 6 bases and 0 bases, with 15 bases remaining between them. Full variable domain (remainder filled in from reference TRBV7-8 and TRBJ2-7): GAGVSQSPRYKVAKRGQDVALRCDPISGHVSLFWYQQALGQGPEFLTYFQNEAQLDKSGLPSDRFFAERPEGSVSTLKIQRTQQEDSAVYLCASRQSRETSYEQYFGPGTRLTVT.

CDR3 amino acids: CASSSPPLQPQHF. In DNA, the CDR3 is TGTGCCAGCAGTTCCCCTCCCCTCCAGCCCCAGCATTTT. The chain carries TRBV6-6 and TRBJ1-5; no definite D call. Between the trimmed V and J ends, which lost 4 bases and 7 bases, there was a span of 11 bases. Germline assignment: CDR1 MNHNY and CDR2 SVGAGI (reference sequence). This CDR3 comprises 13 residues.

This chain links TRBV6-5 with TRBJ1-1; 7 positions agree with TRBD1. CDR3 size: 14 residues. With V trimmed by 5 bases and J by 8 bases, 11 bases remained unmatched. Germline assignment: CDR1 MNHEY and CDR2 SVGAGI. Written as DNA, the CDR3 is TGTGCCAGCAGTCCGGGACAGCGACGGAACGAAGCTTTCTTT. It yields the protein CASSPGQRRNEAFF.

The rearrangement links TRBV5-1 to TRBJ2-3; either TRBD1 or TRBD2 may supply D (6 bases each). The CDR3 runs 18 residues. Trimming took 3 bases from V and 4 from J, leaving 24 bases between them. CDR1 and CDR2 from the germline V gene are SGHRS and YFSETQ. The CDR3 here is CASSWKARGTPGSDTQYF. The DNA of the CDR3 is TGCGCCAGCAGCTGGAAGGCCCGCGGGACACCGGGTTCAGATACGCAGTATTTT.

This clone was counted only a few times. CDR3 sequence: CASSVGAGEETQYF. CDR3 DNA: TGTGCCAGCAGTGTTGGGGCGGGAGAAGAGACCCAGTACTTC. The V call is TRBV6-1, the J call TRBJ2-5; 7 positions agree with TRBD2. V was pared by 4 bases and J by 3 bases, with 5 bases of the junction left unmatched. Germline V lookup: CDR1 MNHNS, CDR2 SASEGT. This CDR3 is built from 14 residues.

The chain links TRBV6-5 to TRBJ2-3; either TRBD1 or TRBD2 may fit D (5 bases each). Germline assignment: CDR1 MNHEY and CDR2 SVGAGI. The CDR3 has 15 amino acids. Between the trimmed V and J ends, which lost 5 bases and 4 bases, there was a span of 16 bases. Written as DNA, the CDR3 is TGTGCCAGCAGTCGAGGGGCGCCCAGGGCAGATACGCAGTATTTT. This translates into CASSRGAPRADTQYF.

The chain employs TRBV2 and TRBJ1-2; 8 bases align to TRBD1. Germline-derived CDR1 and CDR2 are SNHLY and FYNNEI. Trimming cost V 1 base and J 3 bases; bases outside gene matches: 1. CDR3 length: 14 amino acids. The CDR3 DNA follows: TGTGCCAGCAGTGAAGGGACAGGGTACTATGGCTACACCTTC. Amino acids: CASSEGTGYYGYTF.